This is a list of T cell receptor beta chains from one sample in a study of OX40 agonist ivuxolimab in advanced cancers. Data came from immunoSEQ multiplex PCR; TCRdb stores just in-frame clones and leaves some out. This sample has fewer than 80,000 clones; 91% occur once, and the top ten carry about 5%. The material sequenced was CD4+ or CD8+ T cells sorted from blood, taken in a trial of the OX40 agonist ivuxolimab. The source of these receptors is an adult with an advanced solid tumor such as melanoma, head and neck, liver or kidney cancer. Each CDR3 is given with its conserved first and last residue. The order of the fields is clone size, V gene, D gene, J gene, CDR3 protein, CDR3 DNA. A D gene is named only where the DNA matches it firmly. Clone size is shown for a subset of rows, as once, few, many or a class of expanded clone.

clone size: .; V gene: TRBV5-1; D gene: .; J gene: TRBJ1-1; CDR3 protein: CASSLEAGSFTEAFF; CDR3 DNA: TGCGCCAGCAGCTTGGAGGCGGGAAGTTTTACTGAAGCTTTCTTT
clone size: .; V gene: TRBV5-1; D gene: .; J gene: TRBJ2-7; CDR3 protein: CASSLEGFYEQYF; CDR3 DNA: TGCGCCAGCAGCTTGGAGGGGTTCTACGAGCAGTACTTC
clone size: .; V gene: TRBV2; D gene: TRBD2; J gene: TRBJ2-3; CDR3 protein: CASKRLAGGRWADTQYF; CDR3 DNA: TGTGCCAGCAAACGACTAGCGGGAGGGAGGTGGGCAGATACGCAGTATTTT
clone size: .; V gene: TRBV18; D gene: TRBD1; J gene: TRBJ2-3; CDR3 protein: CASSLRDRVLRAQYF; CDR3 DNA: TGTGCCAGCTCACTCCGGGACAGGGTCCTTCGTGCGCAGTATTTT
clone size: .; V gene: TRBV18; D gene: .; J gene: TRBJ2-2; CDR3 protein: CASSPGGATNTGELFF; CDR3 DNA: TGTGCCAGCTCACCGGGTGGGGCGACGAACACCGGGGAGCTGTTTTTT
clone size: .; V gene: TRBV5-4; D gene: .; J gene: TRBJ2-1; CDR3 protein: CASSLDTGYNEQFF; CDR3 DNA: TGTGCCAGCAGCTTGGATACGGGATACAATGAGCAGTTCTTC
clone size: .; V gene: TRBV28; D gene: .; J gene: TRBJ1-2; CDR3 protein: CASRGYSAHLNYGYTF; CDR3 DNA: TGTGCCAGCAGGGGATACTCAGCACACCTCAACTATGGCTACACCTTC
clone size: .; V gene: TRBV2; D gene: TRBD2; J gene: TRBJ2-7; CDR3 protein: CASTPSSGHPYEQYF; CDR3 DNA: TGTGCCAGCACGCCCTCTAGCGGACACCCCTACGAGCAGTACTTC
clone size: .; V gene: TRBV6-6; D gene: .; J gene: TRBJ2-5; CDR3 protein: CASSKRPQREETQYF; CDR3 DNA: TGTGCCAGCAGTAAACGGCCCCAAAGGGAAGAGACCCAGTACTTC
clone size: .; V gene: TRBV12-5; D gene: .; J gene: TRBJ2-7; CDR3 protein: CASGLSQIYEQYF; CDR3 DNA: TGTGCTAGTGGTTTGAGTCAGATCTACGAGCAGTACTTC
clone size: .; V gene: TRBV6-1; D gene: .; J gene: TRBJ2-7; CDR3 protein: CASTRGGVEQYF; CDR3 DNA: TGTGCCAGCACAAGAGGGGGGGTCGAGCAGTACTTC
clone size: .; V gene: TRBV10-2; D gene: TRBD1; J gene: TRBJ2-5; CDR3 protein: CASGPDRGGGETQYF; CDR3 DNA: TGCGCCAGCGGTCCCGACAGGGGTGGTGGGGAGACCCAGTACTTC
clone size: .; V gene: TRBV2; D gene: .; J gene: TRBJ1-6; CDR3 protein: CASSEVYRANSPLHF; CDR3 DNA: TGTGCCAGCAGTGAAGTGTACAGGGCTAATTCACCCCTCCACTTT
clone size: .; V gene: TRBV27; D gene: TRBD2; J gene: TRBJ2-3; CDR3 protein: CASSWSSGRQYF; CDR3 DNA: TGTGCCAGCAGTTGGTCTAGCGGTCGGCAGTATTTT
clone size: .; V gene: TRBV5-1; D gene: .; J gene: TRBJ2-5; CDR3 protein: CASSTLTAVETQYF; CDR3 DNA: TGCGCCAGCAGCACGCTAACAGCGGTAGAGACCCAGTACTTC
clone size: .; V gene: TRBV2; D gene: .; J gene: TRBJ2-7; CDR3 protein: CASSAEGSRHEQYF; CDR3 DNA: TGTGCCAGCAGTGCCGAGGGATCGCGCCACGAGCAGTACTTC
clone size: .; V gene: TRBV5-1; D gene: .; J gene: TRBJ2-5; CDR3 protein: CASSLNSLETQYF; CDR3 DNA: TGCGCCAGCAGCTTGAACAGCCTAGAGACCCAGTACTTC
clone size: .; V gene: TRBV27; D gene: TRBD1; J gene: TRBJ2-7; CDR3 protein: CASSAGTGLYEQYF; CDR3 DNA: TGTGCCAGCAGCGCCGGGACAGGGCTATACGAGCAGTACTTC
clone size: .; V gene: TRBV28; D gene: .; J gene: TRBJ2-6; CDR3 protein: CASSLGALGANVLTF; CDR3 DNA: TGTGCCAGCAGTTTGGGAGCTCTAGGGGCCAACGTCCTGACTTTC
clone size: few; V gene: TRBV4-2; D gene: .; J gene: TRBJ2-2; CDR3 protein: CASSQSSMRTGELFF; CDR3 DNA: TGTGCCAGCAGCCAGTCTAGCATGCGCACCGGGGAGCTGTTTTTT
clone size: .; V gene: TRBV21-1; D gene: .; J gene: TRBJ2-5; CDR3 protein: CASSKDGGGETQYF; CDR3 DNA: TGTGCCAGCAGCAAAGATGGAGGGGGTGAGACCCAGTACTTC
clone size: .; V gene: TRBV28; D gene: .; J gene: TRBJ2-2; CDR3 protein: CASRRLSVGELFF; CDR3 DNA: TGTGCCAGCCGCCGACTGTCGGTCGGGGAGCTGTTTTTT
clone size: .; V gene: TRBV4-2; D gene: TRBD2; J gene: TRBJ2-1; CDR3 protein: CASSQNWAGVLLNEQFF; CDR3 DNA: TGTGCCAGCAGCCAAAATTGGGCGGGGGTCCTACTCAATGAGCAGTTCTTC
clone size: .; V gene: TRBV13; D gene: TRBD2; J gene: TRBJ2-2; CDR3 protein: CASSLVAGSTGELFF; CDR3 DNA: TGTGCCAGCAGCTTAGTAGCGGGAAGCACCGGGGAGCTGTTTTTT
clone size: .; V gene: TRBV28; D gene: TRBD1; J gene: TRBJ1-5; CDR3 protein: CASTRWDRGLRQPQHF; CDR3 DNA: TGTGCCAGCACAAGGTGGGACAGGGGGCTTAGGCAGCCCCAGCATTTT
clone size: once; V gene: TRBV18; D gene: TRBD2; J gene: TRBJ2-1; CDR3 protein: CASSPPGLEGEQFF; CDR3 DNA: TGTGCCAGCTCACCACCGGGACTAGAAGGTGAGCAGTTCTTC
clone size: .; V gene: TRBV7-8; D gene: .; J gene: TRBJ1-1; CDR3 protein: CASSLTGKGNTEAFF; CDR3 DNA: TGTGCCAGCAGCTTAACAGGGAAAGGGAACACTGAAGCTTTCTTT